Below, one T cell receptor beta chain is given with its context. This sample is drawn from a study of early T cells in non-severe SARS-CoV-2 infection. Study details: Sequenced bulk RNA came from whole blood that was unsorted, and chains were unpaired.

V was clipped by 6 bases and J by 7 bases, with 18 bases between them. The CDR3 sequence is 15 residues long. Researchers tagged individual cDNA molecules with unique molecular identifiers. One entry per CDR3 protein results from TCRdb running MiXCR on the 5' RACE reads. The sample yields about 26,000 distinct CDR3 sequences, about 4.8% seen once. Sequenced material: whole blood. The clonotype comes from an adult who was a healthcare worker with PCR-confirmed SARS-CoV-2 infection or an uninfected control (not recorded which). The rearrangement links TRBV12-3 or TRBV12-4 to TRBJ2-2; TRBD1 might be the D (6 bases). CDR3 nucleotide sequence: TGTGCCAGCAGAGGAGACAGGACGGGCCACGGGGAGCTGTTTTTT. This gives the protein CASRGDRTGHGELFF.